Listed here are 30 T cell receptor beta chains from one sample, sequenced in a study of vaccination effects on CD4 cells after COVID-19 (dated by TCRdb to the early 2020s). Antigens for these TCRs are unknown. In the ViraFEST assay, PBMC were stimulated with viral peptide pools, and TCR sequencing was then used to find antigen-specific CD4+ T cell clonotypes based on their expansion. After more than nine days of culture, CD4+ T cells were isolated with the EasySep CD4+ T cell isolation kit. None of the healthy vaccine recipients had a prior SARS-CoV-2 infection, which was confirmed by nucleocapsid antibody tests that came back negative both before and after vaccination. Receptor amplification or capture employed the immunoSEQ multiplex PCR assay. Imported from immuneACCESS, the table was reduced by TCRdb to in-frame sequences with V and J called. These copies leave out some clones; in studies compared against another copy, an unresolved V gene accounts for under half, and the cause of the remainder is not known. This sample lists tens of thousands of clones; around 72% were detected once. The ten largest clones represent approximately 4.3% of the sample.

The sample in question was CD4+ T cells from PBMCs cultured with HCoV-OC43 spike peptides, obtained before COVID-19 vaccination. In the paper's terms, the cell subset or site label means: HCoV-OC43 spike overlapping peptide pool stimulation. The receptors were gathered from a human donor who received a COVID-19 vaccine.

The rearrangement links TRBV5-4 to TRBJ1-3; D might be TRBD1 (5 bases). This CDR3 has 15 residues. V lost 4 bases to trimming and J lost 2 bases, with 13 bases between them. The germline CDR1 and CDR2 sequences are SGHNT and YYREEE (reference sequence). The CDR3 DNA reads as TGTGCCAGCAGCCAGGTCGGGGGGACTGGAAACACCATATATTTT. Translated: CASSQVGGTGNTIYF.

The chain uses TRBV9 and TRBJ2-2; D unresolved. Germline values: CDR1 SGDLS, CDR2 YYNGEE. The CDR3 is 15 amino acids. V lost 0 bases and J 3 bases, leaving 9 bases between the germline ends. The chain's CDR3 is CASSVEIADTGELFF. The CDR3 nucleotides read TGTGCCAGCAGCGTAGAGATCGCAGACACCGGGGAGCTGTTTTTT.

The chain employs TRBV5-5 and TRBJ2-1; no definite D call. The CDR3 is 13 residues long. The germline V gene has CDR1 SGHKS and CDR2 YYEKEE (reference sequence). Trimming pared 3 bases from V and 4 bases from J, leaving 8 bases between. CDR3 DNA: TGTGCCAGCAGCTCCCGCGCGTACAATGAGCAGTTCTTC. It is translated as CASSSRAYNEQFF.

The CDR3 region has the DNA TGTGCCAGCAGTTTCTACGGGCAGTCGAACACTGAAGCTTTCTTT. As protein: CASSFYGQSNTEAFF. The chain uses TRBV6-5 and TRBJ1-1; D remains ambiguous. Germline CDR1 and CDR2: MNHEY and SVGAGI. The CDR3 runs to 15 residues. V was cut by 4 bases and J by 1 base, with 13 bases left in between.

For the CDR3, the DNA is TGTGCCAGCAGCTTGGGAGGGTGGCCTAGCACAGATACGCAGTATTTT. It translates to CASSLGGWPSTDTQYF. The chain combines TRBV5-8 with TRBJ2-3, with a possible D match to TRBD2 (5 bases). The CDR3 is 16 amino acids. The germline gives CDR1 SGHTS, CDR2 YDEGEE. V was clipped by 0 bases and J by 0 bases, with 11 bases between them.

The chain carries TRBV18 and TRBJ2-3; no clear D. V was shortened by 3 bases and J by 4 bases, with 14 bases between the two germline ends. The CDR3 spans 15 residues. CDR1 and CDR2 from the germline V gene are KGHSH and LQKENI. CDR3 protein: CASSPASRSPDTQYF. In nucleotides, the CDR3 is TGTGCCAGCTCACCCGCCAGCAGGTCCCCAGATACGCAGTATTTT.

The chain joins TRBV3-1 (or the pseudogene TRBV3-2) to TRBJ1-1, with TRBD1 matching 8 bases. J lost 7 bases, V lost 1 base, and 8 bases had no gene match. CDR1 and CDR2 from the germline V gene are LGHDT and YNNKEL (reference sequence). CDR3 length: 15 residues. The CDR3 DNA follows: TGTGCCAGCAGCCAAGTCTACACAGGGGGAAATGAAGCTTTCTTT. Residues: CASSQVYTGGNEAFF.

The chain recombines TRBV4-1 with TRBJ2-1; D ambiguous. CDR1 is MGHRA, CDR2 YSYEKL, per germline. V was pared by 4 bases and J by 7 bases, with 11 bases between. This CDR3 contains 13 residues. The CDR3 sequence: CASSPPLGNEQFF. The CDR3 DNA reads TGCGCCAGCAGCCCGCCTTTGGGAAATGAGCAGTTCTTC.

The chain employs TRBV14 and TRBJ2-6; D gene uncertain. Germline V gene data show CDR1 as SGHDN and CDR2 as FVKESK. The CDR3 has 13 amino acids. Trimming cost V 4 bases and J 11 bases, with 12 bases left between them. The chain's CDR3 is CASSLNTVHVLTF. The CDR3 nucleotides read TGTGCCAGCAGCCTAAACACGGTCCACGTCCTGACTTTC.

This clone has only one observation. The chain employs TRBV5-4 and TRBJ1-5; 8 bases align to TRBD1. Germline values: CDR1 SGHNT, CDR2 YYREEE (reference sequence). The V gene end was trimmed by 2 bases and the J gene end by 5 bases; junction bases not matched to a gene: 3. This CDR3 contains 14 residues. CDR3 sequence: CASSLQGEDQPQHF. The DNA of the CDR3 is TGTGCCAGCAGCTTACAGGGGGAGGATCAGCCCCAGCATTTT.

The gene calls are TRBV7-2 and TRBJ1-6; D unclear. Germline CDR1 reads SGHTA; CDR2 reads FQGNSA. Trimming left V 0 bases short and J 10 bases short, with 13 bases between. The CDR3 is made up of 15 amino acids. The CDR3 DNA sequence: TGTGCCAGCAGCTTAGCGTCGACTTGGGGATCACCCCTCCACTTT. It is translated as CASSLASTWGSPLHF.

The chain has TRBV2 and TRBJ1-1; D call uncertain. In germline, CDR1 is SNHLY, CDR2 FYNNEI. The CDR3 has 11 amino acids. V lost 1 base and J lost 6, with 3 bases in between. CDR3 in amino acids: CASSEGPEAFF. The CDR3 DNA sequence: TGTGCCAGCAGTGAAGGCCCTGAAGCTTTCTTT.

J is TRBJ2-3 and V is TRBV29-1, with D uncertain. Germline lookup yields CDR1 SQVTM and CDR2 ANQGSEA. Trimming removed 7 bases from V and 4 bases from J, with 15 bases in between. The CDR3 has 13 amino acids. CDR3 sequence reads: CSASPSQPDTQYF. DNA of the CDR3: TGCAGCGCATCCCCCAGCCAGCCAGATACGCAGTATTTT.

The chain is built from TRBV6-1 and TRBJ1-6, with TRBD1 as a possible D gene (5 bases). This CDR3 is built from 16 residues. In germline, CDR1 is MNHNS, CDR2 SASEGT. Between the trimmed V and J ends, which lost 3 bases and 0 bases, there was a span of 9 bases. The chain's CDR3 is CASSEWGSSYNSPLHF. In nucleotides, the CDR3 is TGTGCCAGCAGTGAGTGGGGGAGCTCCTATAATTCACCCCTCCACTTT.

In its sample, this clone was seen a few times. The V gene is TRBV29-1, the J gene TRBJ1-5; 7 nucleotides agree with TRBD1. With 4 bases clipped from V and 3 bases from J, the junction kept 3 bases outside the gene matches. This CDR3 contains 13 residues. CDR1 SQVTM and CDR2 ANQGSEA come from the germline V gene. The CDR3 bases are TGCAGCGTTGTGACAGGGTTCAATCAGCCCCAGCATTTT. Protein sequence: CSVVTGFNQPQHF. The whole variable domain, filled in from reference TRBV29-1 and TRBJ1-5, reads SAVISQKPSRDICQRGTSLTIQCQVDSQVTMMFWYRQQPGQSLTLIATANQGSEATYESGFVIDKFPISRPNLTFSTLTVSNMSPEDSSIYLCSVVTGFNQPQHFGDGTRLSIL.

The chain is built from TRBV29-1 and TRBJ2-1; 8 positions match TRBD2. The CDR3 spans 15 residues. Germline V gene data show CDR1 as SQVTM and CDR2 as ANQGSEA. V shed 0 bases and J 5 bases; nucleotides not matched to a gene: 6. The CDR3 here is CSVEDQRGPDNEQFF. The CDR3, as DNA: TGCAGCGTTGAAGATCAGCGGGGGCCCGACAATGAGCAGTTCTTC.

This chain links TRBV3-1 (or the pseudogene TRBV3-2) with TRBJ2-5; D may be TRBD2 (6 bases). CDR3 size: 15 residues. The V gene's germline CDR1 is LGHDT and CDR2 YNNKEL (reference sequence). The V end lost 2 bases, the J end lost 1 base, and 11 bases lay between the germline ends. The CDR3 sequence is CASSQTLAPQETQYF. CDR3 coding DNA: TGTGCCAGCAGCCAAACACTAGCTCCCCAAGAGACCCAGTACTTC.

The gene calls are TRBV6-1 and TRBJ2-7; 9 positions match TRBD1. CDR1 MNHNS and CDR2 SASEGT come from the germline V gene. V shed 3 bases, J shed 5 bases, and the junction held 8 bases outside the gene matches. This CDR3 region has 15 residues. CDR3 bases: TGTGCCAGCAGTGAGATATGGGACAGGGACCACGAGCAGTACGTC. This gives the protein CASSEIWDRDHEQYV.

This chain uses TRBV14 with TRBJ2-5; D unresolved. This CDR3 comprises 13 residues. The V and J ends lost 4 bases and 5 bases respectively, with 11 bases between them. Per the germline V gene, CDR1 is SGHDN and CDR2 is FVKESK. The chain's CDR3 is CASSLRPTETQYF. Here the CDR3 DNA reads TGTGCCAGCAGCCTACGACCGACGGAGACCCAGTACTTC.

The chain employs TRBV24-1 and TRBJ1-2; the D gene is possibly TRBD1 (5 bases). This CDR3 spans 15 amino acids. Germline-derived CDR1 and CDR2 are KGHDR and SFDVKD. V was shortened by 3 bases and J by 2 bases, with 12 bases between the two germline ends. The CDR3 reads CATSDTGEGNYGYTF. The CDR3 DNA reads TGTGCCACCAGTGATACAGGAGAGGGAAACTATGGCTACACCTTC.

This clone has more than one count but fewer than ten. The J gene is TRBJ2-2, the V gene TRBV9, with D uncertain. Germline lookup yields CDR1 SGDLS and CDR2 YYNGEE. This CDR3 spans 15 amino acids. Trimming shortened V by 0 bases and J by 2 bases, and 8 bases separated the two germline ends. CDR3 sequence reads: CASSVVPGNTGELFF. CDR3 DNA: TGTGCCAGCAGCGTAGTTCCCGGAAACACCGGGGAGCTGTTTTTT.

Here the CDR3 reads CASSPQGDREGKYTF. CDR3 coding DNA: TGTGCCAGCAGCCCTCAGGGGGACAGAGAGGGAAAGTACACCTTC. V is TRBV7-2 and J is TRBJ1-2; 7 nucleotides align to TRBD1. Losses at the gene ends were 5 bases for V and 11 bases for J; bases not matched to a gene: 17. Germline loops: CDR1 SGHTA, CDR2 FQGNSA. The CDR3 is made up of 15 amino acids.

The chain joins TRBV5-4 to TRBJ1-1; possible D gene TRBD1, 6 bases. Germline CDR1 is SGHNT and CDR2 is YYREEE (reference sequence). CDR3 size: 14 residues. V lost 0 bases, J lost 2 bases, and 8 bases lay in between. Here the CDR3 DNA reads TGTGCCAGCAGCTTGGACAGGGCCAACACTGAAGCTTTCTTT. It is translated as CASSLDRANTEAFF.

In regard to this clone: The sample contains more than one DNA sequence encoding this CDR3. The chain has TRBV6-6 and TRBJ1-5, with 9 bases matching TRBD1. V gave up 6 bases and J gave up 2 bases; unmatched junction bases: 2. CDR1 MNHNY and CDR2 SVGAGI come from the germline V gene (reference sequence). The CDR3 sequence is 14 residues long. CDR3 residues: CASSGQGRNQPQHF. CDR3 nucleotide sequence: TGTGCCAGCAGCGGACAGGGGCGCAATCAGCCCCAGCATTTT.

The chain uses TRBV7-2 and TRBJ2-2; possibly TRBD2 for D (5 bases). The CDR3 runs 15 residues. CDR1 is SGHTA, CDR2 FQGNSA, per germline. The V end lost 3 bases, the J end lost 7 bases, and 15 bases lay between the germline ends. The CDR3 DNA follows: TGTGCCAGCAGCTTTATGTCGGGGTACGGCGGGGAGCTGTTTTTT. It encodes CASSFMSGYGGELFF.

This clone showed up just a few times. This chain uses TRBV23-1 with TRBJ2-7, with D perhaps TRBD1 (6 bases). TRBV23-1 is sorted into the ORF group, with uncertain function. The CDR3 runs to 15 residues. Trimming cost V 2 bases and J 3 bases, with 14 bases left between them. As DNA, the CDR3 is TGCGCCAGCAGTCAACAGTCGGGACACAACTACGAGCAGTACGTC. As protein: CASSQQSGHNYEQYV.

This clone appeared a few times. The J gene is TRBJ1-6, the V gene TRBV25-1, with 10 nucleotides matching TRBD1. This CDR3 has 16 residues. Germline loops: CDR1 MGHDK, CDR2 SYGVNS. The V and J ends lost 7 bases and 9 bases, in that order; junction bases with no gene match: 12. CDR3 residues: CASTTIGTGDGSPLHF. CDR3 sequence (DNA): TGTGCCAGCACTACAATTGGGACAGGGGACGGTTCACCCCTCCACTTT.

The chain couples TRBV18 to TRBJ1-2; tentatively, D is TRBD1 (6 bases). In germline, CDR1 is KGHSH, CDR2 LQKENI. CDR3 length equals 15 residues. V lost 6 bases to trimming and J lost 0 bases, with 14 bases between them. CDR3 residues: CASSPGVQANYGYTF. CDR3 nucleotides: TGTGCCAGCTCCCCAGGGGTCCAAGCTAACTATGGCTACACCTTC.

The chain employs TRBV18 and TRBJ2-2, with 8 bases fitting TRBD2. The J segment lost 0 bases and the V segment lost 6 bases, leaving 9 bases of the junction unmatched. The CDR3 covers 17 residues. CDR1 and CDR2 (germline): KGHSH, LQKENI. The CDR3, as DNA: TGTGCCAGCTCCCCGACCACTAGCGGTTCGAACACCGGGGAGCTGTTTTTT. Its translation: CASSPTTSGSNTGELFF. The full variable domain, rest sourced from reference TRBV18 and TRBJ2-2, is NAGVMQNPRHLVRRRGQEARLRCSPMKGHSHVYWYRQLPEEGLKFMVYLQKENIIDESGMPKERFSAEFPKEGPSILRIQQVVRGDSAAYFCASSPTTSGSNTGELFFGEGSRLTVL.

The V gene is TRBV9, the J gene TRBJ1-2, with D unclear. Germline CDR1 reads SGDLS; CDR2 reads YYNGEE. Trimming took 0 bases from V and 4 from J, leaving 7 bases between them. This CDR3 is 13 amino acids long. The CDR3 loop reads CASSVDTGYGYTF. The DNA of the CDR3 is TGTGCCAGCAGCGTAGACACGGGCTATGGCTACACCTTC.